A selection of T cell receptor beta chains follows, all from one sample in a study of cytomegalovirus exposure and HLA in healthy donors. This table comes from immunoSEQ multiplex PCR, and its TCRdb copy is limited to in-frame clones, with some not included. The sample comprises approximately 140,000 clones, around 78% of which are singletons, and roughly 5.6% rests with the top ten. The sample taken for sequencing was PBMCs. The receptors shown here come from a woman in her 40s in good health and CMV-seropositive. CDR3s include the opening cysteine and the closing phenylalanine or tryptophan. D genes are given only for firm matches. The size field is filled for only some rows; it gives once, few, many or a size class.

cdr3_nt | cdr3_aa | clone_size | d_call | j_call | v_call
TGTGCCAGTACCCCCTCGGGAAGCGGGAGTACCCACTACGAGCAGTACTTC | CASTPSGSGSTHYEQYF | NA | TRBD2 | TRBJ2-7 | TRBV19
TGTGCCAGCAGGCTAGCGGGAGGGTCCAATGAGCAGTTCTTC | CASRLAGGSNEQFF | NA | TRBD2 | TRBJ2-1 | TRBV28
TGTGCCAGCAGCCCTGTGGGCGGGACCTACAATGAGCAGTTCTTC | CASSPVGGTYNEQFF | NA | NA | TRBJ2-1 | TRBV11-2
TGTGCCATCACCAACTCGCTCCAAGAGACCCAGTACTTC | CAITNSLQETQYF | NA | NA | TRBJ2-5 | TRBV10-3
TGCGCCAGCAGTTTAGACAGCTATAGCAATCAGCCCCAGCATTTT | CASSLDSYSNQPQHF | NA | NA | TRBJ1-5 | TRBV23-1
TGTGCCAGCAGCTCAGTGCCAGGGGACATCGGCTACACCTTC | CASSSVPGDIGYTF | once | NA | TRBJ1-2 | TRBV7-9
TGTGCCAGCAGTGAAGCGGGGATGACAGGTTTCGCTGAAGCTTTCTTT | CASSEAGMTGFAEAFF | NA | NA | TRBJ1-1 | TRBV2
TGTGCCAGCAGCCAAGATTCCGTGACAGGGTCACGCAATGAGCAGTTCTTC | CASSQDSVTGSRNEQFF | NA | TRBD1 | TRBJ2-1 | TRBV14
TGCGCCAGCAGCTTGTTTCTAGCGGGAGAGGGCGAGCAGTACTTC | CASSLFLAGEGEQYF | NA | TRBD2 | TRBJ2-7 | TRBV5-1
TGTGCCAGCAGCCAGACTAGCGGGACCTACAATGAGCAGTTCTTC | CASSQTSGTYNEQFF | NA | TRBD2 | TRBJ2-1 | TRBV7-9
TGTGCCAGCAGCTTAGGCTGGGGCGGGAGGGAGACCCAGTACTTC | CASSLGWGGRETQYF | NA | TRBD2 | TRBJ2-5 | TRBV7-2
TGTGCCAGCAGTGAATTAGGACAGGGGGCCTACGAGCAGTACTTC | CASSELGQGAYEQYF | NA | TRBD1 | TRBJ2-7 | TRBV6-1
TGCGCCAGCAGCTTTAGCGGGAGTTCCTACAATGAGCAGTTCTTC | CASSFSGSSYNEQFF | NA | TRBD2 | TRBJ2-1 | TRBV5-1
TGTGCCAGCATCAGGGACTCTGGAAACACCATATATTTT | CASIRDSGNTIYF | NA | NA | TRBJ1-3 | TRBV2
TGTGCCAGTAGTATCCCAGGGGTATACTATGGCTACACCTTC | CASSIPGVYYGYTF | NA | NA | TRBJ1-2 | TRBV19
TGTGCCATCAGTGAGTCCTCCCTGACAGGACTGGAATATACGCAGTATTTT | CAISESSLTGLEYTQYF | NA | NA | TRBJ2-3 | TRBV10-3
TGCGCCAGCAGCCGCGTGGGAGGGACTGAAGCTTTCTTT | CASSRVGGTEAFF | few | NA | TRBJ1-1 | TRBV4-1
TGTGCCAGCAGCCAAGGGGCGGAGACTAGCGGATACGAGCAGTACTTC | CASSQGAETSGYEQYF | NA | TRBD2 | TRBJ2-7 | TRBV4-2
TGTGCCAGCAGCAATCGACCGGGTCTCTACGAGCAGTACTTC | CASSNRPGLYEQYF | NA | NA | TRBJ2-7 | TRBV11-2
TGCGCCAGCAGCCAATGGGGACTACCTCTTGGGTCAACCGAGCAGTTCTTC | CASSQWGLPLGSTEQFF | NA | TRBD2 | TRBJ2-1 | TRBV4-1
TGCGCCAGCAAACCTATTGGGACAGGGGATGGAAACACCATATATTTT | CASKPIGTGDGNTIYF | NA | TRBD1 | TRBJ1-3 | TRBV23-1
TGCGCCAGCAGCTTTCTGGGGGGGGACTCGGGCTCTGGGGCCAACGTCCTGACTTTC | CASSFLGGDSGSGANVLTF | once | TRBD2 | TRBJ2-6 | TRBV5-1
TGCGCCAGCAGCTTGGGAGGGAGGGCCTACGAGCAGTACTTC | CASSLGGRAYEQYF | NA | TRBD2 | TRBJ2-7 | TRBV5-1
TGTGCCACCAATGGGGGGGGTCAAGAGACCCAGTACTTC | CATNGGGQETQYF | NA | TRBD2 | TRBJ2-5 | TRBV6-1
TGTGCCAGCGCTACAGGGTTCAATCAGCCCCAGCATTTT | CASATGFNQPQHF | once | NA | TRBJ1-5 | TRBV27
TGTGCCAGTCGTTCGGCAGGTGTCGAGCAGTACTTC | CASRSAGVEQYF | few | NA | TRBJ2-7 | TRBV6-5
TGTGCCACCAGCAGCGAACTCAGGGGTCAGCCCCAGCATTTT | CATSSELRGQPQHF | NA | NA | TRBJ1-5 | TRBV15
TGTGCCAGCAGTTACTCGGCAGGCAACTATGGCTACACCTTC | CASSYSAGNYGYTF | NA | NA | TRBJ1-2 | TRBV6-6
TGCGCCAGCAGCTTGGCTCCAGGGCAAAGGGGCTACACCTTC | CASSLAPGQRGYTF | NA | NA | TRBJ1-2 | TRBV5-1
TGTGCCACCAGCAGAGTGATAGAAGATACGCAGTATTTT | CATSRVIEDTQYF | NA | NA | TRBJ2-3 | TRBV15
TGTGCCAGCAGTTCCTCCATTTACACAGGGGTGAACACCGGGGAGCTGTTTTTT | CASSSSIYTGVNTGELFF | NA | TRBD1 | TRBJ2-2 | TRBV27
TGTGCCAGCAGTTTATGGCCCACAGGGAGCACTGAAGCTTTCTTT | CASSLWPTGSTEAFF | NA | NA | TRBJ1-1 | TRBV28
TGTGCCAGCAGCTACTCCGGGACAGGGGATCAGCCCCAGCATTTT | CASSYSGTGDQPQHF | NA | TRBD1 | TRBJ1-5 | TRBV5-5
TGTGCCAGCAACTACTACACCGGGGAGCTGTTTTTT | CASNYYTGELFF | NA | NA | TRBJ2-2 | TRBV6-1
TGTGCCACCTCCCTGGGGAGGGAGACCCAGTACTTC | CATSLGRETQYF | NA | NA | TRBJ2-5 | TRBV2
TGTGCCAGCAGTTTAACGGGACAGGGGAACGGAAACACCATATATTTT | CASSLTGQGNGNTIYF | NA | TRBD1 | TRBJ1-3 | TRBV28
TGTGCCAGCAGTTACTCTTGGCCTGGGGCTGGCTACACCTTC | CASSYSWPGAGYTF | NA | NA | TRBJ1-2 | TRBV6-6
TGTGCCAGCAGCCAGATTCCACAGGGTTCGGAACTGTTTTTT | CASSQIPQGSELFF | NA | NA | TRBJ1-4 | TRBV5-5
TGTGCCGGGGGGGCGGGAGGGGGTTTAGAGACCCAGTACTTC | CAGGAGGGLETQYF | NA | TRBD2 | TRBJ2-5 | TRBV7-8
TGCGCCAGCAGCCAATTGACTAGCACAGATACGCAGTATTTT | CASSQLTSTDTQYF | NA | NA | TRBJ2-3 | TRBV4-1
TGTGCCATTCCTGAGCAGTACTTC | CAIPEQYF | once | NA | TRBJ2-7 | TRBV21-1
TGTGCCAGCAGTGAAGCGCTTTATTTCGGGAGGGGGGATGGTGGAAACACCATATATTTT | CASSEALYFGRGDGGNTIYF | NA | NA | TRBJ1-3 | TRBV2
TGTGCGGCGGGATCCACCTACAATGAGCAGTTCTTC | CAAGSTYNEQFF | NA | NA | TRBJ2-1 | TRBV7-2
TGCAGCGTTGAAGGCCTAGCGGGAGGTATTAGCTCCTACGAGCAGTACTTC | CSVEGLAGGISSYEQYF | NA | TRBD2 | TRBJ2-7 | TRBV29-1
TGTGCCAGCAGACCTACAGGATTCGGCGAGCAGTACTTC | CASRPTGFGEQYF | NA | NA | TRBJ2-7 | TRBV27
TGTGCCAGCAGCTTAGGGGCCCCCCGCGACGAAAAACTGTTTTTT | CASSLGAPRDEKLFF | NA | NA | TRBJ1-4 | TRBV11-3
TGTGCCAGCTCACCACCGGGTAGCGGCTCTGGAAACACCATATATTTT | CASSPPGSGSGNTIYF | NA | NA | TRBJ1-3 | TRBV18
TGTGCCAGCAGCTTAGGGCTAGGGAACACCGGGGAGCTGTTTTTT | CASSLGLGNTGELFF | NA | NA | TRBJ2-2 | TRBV7-2
TGTGCCAGCAGTGCCCGGGGTCGGGGGATTGGCTATGGCTACACCTTC | CASSARGRGIGYGYTF | few | NA | TRBJ1-2 | TRBV25-1
TGTGCCAGCTCAAGGGGAATGGGAGAGACCCAGTACTTC | CASSRGMGETQYF | few | NA | TRBJ2-5 | TRBV18